This T cell receptor beta chain was recorded in a study of Graves' ophthalmopathy and Graves' hyperthyroidism. The study's findings and limits: Also, most clonotypes expanded in the thyroid above 0.001 frequency appeared in blood.

Germline V CDR1 and CDR2: MNHNS, SASEGT. V shed 5 bases and J shed 6 bases, with 17 bases lying between them. The CDR3 covers 14 residues. The authors amplified TCR beta CDR3 regions, and they did so from RNA transcripts for repertoire sequencing. HTBI primers were used in a first-round RT-PCR, which preceded a second-round multiplex PCR. MiXCR, run by TCRdb on the multiplex PCR reads, gives a single entry per CDR3 protein. The table shows 300,000 to 400,000 distinct CDR3 sequences, with about a sixth occurring only once. Note on this clonotype: What it recognizes is unknown.

Sequenced sample: peripheral blood. This chain joins TRBV6-1 and TRBJ2-7; a possible D gene is TRBD2 (5 bases). This receptor was obtained from an adult woman with stable Graves' hyperthyroidism. CDR3 sequence: CASSTWRSMGEQYF. CDR3 nucleotides: TGTGCCAGCAGTACCTGGAGGTCCATGGGCGAGCAGTACTTC.